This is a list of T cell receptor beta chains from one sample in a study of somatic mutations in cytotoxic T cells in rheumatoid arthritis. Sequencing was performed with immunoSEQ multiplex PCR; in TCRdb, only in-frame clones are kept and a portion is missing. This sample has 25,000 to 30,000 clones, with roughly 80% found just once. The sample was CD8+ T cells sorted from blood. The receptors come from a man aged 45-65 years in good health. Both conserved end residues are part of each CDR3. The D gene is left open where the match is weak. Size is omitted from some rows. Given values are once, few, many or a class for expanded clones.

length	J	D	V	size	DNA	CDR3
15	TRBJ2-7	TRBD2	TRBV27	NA	TGTGCCAGCAGTCCGGGGACTAGCGGGAGGTACGAGCAGTACTTC	CASSPGTSGRYEQYF
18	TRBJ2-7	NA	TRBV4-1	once	TGCGCCAGCAGCCAAGATCATAGGGTCAGGGGCTTCACCTACGAGCAGTACTTC	CASSQDHRVRGFTYEQYF
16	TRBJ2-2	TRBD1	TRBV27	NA	TGTGCCAGCAGTTTTACAGGGGGCTTCGACACCGGGGAGCTGTTTTTT	CASSFTGGFDTGELFF
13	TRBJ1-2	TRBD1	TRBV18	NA	TGTGCCAGCTCGGCCGGGACAGCGGACGGCTACACCTTC	CASSAGTADGYTF
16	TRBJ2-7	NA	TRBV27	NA	TGTGCCAGCAGTTTGGGTCCGACGAGCGTCCTCTACGAGCAGTACTTC	CASSLGPTSVLYEQYF
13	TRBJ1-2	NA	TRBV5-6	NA	TGTGCCAGCAGCTTGCCTTCAGACTATGGCTACACCTTC	CASSLPSDYGYTF
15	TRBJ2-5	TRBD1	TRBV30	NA	TGTGCCTATCAAGGGACAGGGGGCCTGGGGGAGACCCAGTACTTC	CAYQGTGGLGETQYF
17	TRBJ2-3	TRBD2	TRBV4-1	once	TGCGCCAGCAGCCAACTGCCTAGCGGACCCGGGGCAGATACGCAGTATTTT	CASSQLPSGPGADTQYF
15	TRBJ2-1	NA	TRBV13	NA	TGTGCCAGCAGCTTAGCGGGTGCCCCTAACAATGAGCAGTTCTTC	CASSLAGAPNNEQFF
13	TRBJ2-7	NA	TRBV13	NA	TGTGCCAGCAGCTTGACAGGTCCCTACGAGCAGTACTTC	CASSLTGPYEQYF